This TCR beta chain was sequenced in a study of spatial heterogeneity in lung cancer. At the level of the study: The study consistently detected more beta-chain than alpha-chain sequences.

Study-level results: Among blood samples, ubiquitous expanded tumor TCRs appeared more at resection than at follow-up.

At least ten counts were recorded for this clonotype. The antigen is unknown. TCRdb reprocessed the 5' RACE reads via MiXCR and lists one record per CDR3 protein. Of over 50,000 distinct CDR3 sequences in the sample, about 6.6% were seen once. The CDR3 totals 15 residues. Deletions cut 6 bases from V and 0 bases from J, with 12 bases between. Noted time point: sample taken at primary tumor resection. There were some 70 donors, all of them untreated patients with early-stage non-small cell lung cancer. Whole RNA was taken from tumor, nontumor lung or frozen PBMC; it was then sequenced unsorted. The sequenced sample was PBMCs, obtained at surgery. The chain combines TRBV12-3 or TRBV12-4 with TRBJ1-5; the D gene is possibly TRBD1 (6 bases). The TCR was taken from a female donor with early-stage non-small cell lung cancer. The CDR3 loop reads CASRRGGASNQPQHF. CDR3 coding DNA: TGTGCCAGCAGGCGCGGGGGGGCTAGCAATCAGCCCCAGCATTTT.